Listed below are T cell receptor beta chains from one sample, sequenced in a study of blood T cell repertoires in COVID-19. Libraries were prepared by immunoSEQ multiplex PCR; TCRdb keeps only in-frame clonotypes and omits some of them. The table includes about 200,000 clones, about 86% detected once. Specimen: PBMCs or T cells enriched from blood (not recorded which). The source of these receptors is a woman in her thirties or forties with acute COVID-19. CDR3s include the opening cysteine and the closing phenylalanine or tryptophan. Fields, in order: clone size, V gene, D gene, J gene, CDR3 DNA, CDR3 protein. The D gene is left open where the match is weak. Some rows mark clone size as missing; the rest say once, few, many or name a class of expanded clone.

>.|TRBV10-3|.|TRBJ2-7
TGTGCCATCAGTGAGGAACAGGGTGCAAACTACGAGCAGTACTTC
CAISEEQGANYEQYF
>.|TRBV3-1/TRBV3-2|.|TRBJ2-2
TGTGCCAGCAGCCAAAAGGCGCAGGGGGGCGGTGGGACCGGGGAGCTGTTTTTT
CASSQKAQGGGGTGELFF
>few|TRBV10-1|.|TRBJ1-1
TGCGCCAGCAGTGAAGTTGCGGCGGGGCGAGCTTTCTTT
CASSEVAAGRAFF
>.|TRBV7-8|TRBD2|TRBJ2-3
TGTGCCAGCAGCTTAGACGGGAGGGATACGCAGTATTTT
CASSLDGRDTQYF
>.|TRBV27|TRBD2|TRBJ2-2
TGTGCCAGCAGGGGGGCTAGCGGGAGAAGGGGGAACACCGGGGAGCTGTTTTTT
CASRGASGRRGNTGELFF
>.|TRBV7-9|.|TRBJ1-5
TGTGCCAGCAGCTTAGGGGGCGGAATCAAGCCCCAGCATTTT
CASSLGGGIKPQHF
>.|TRBV4-1|.|TRBJ1-3
TGCGCCAGCAGCCCATCGGGGGGTAGCTCTGGAAACACCATATATTTT
CASSPSGGSSGNTIYF
>.|TRBV9|.|TRBJ1-2
TGTGCCAGCAGCACCGAATCGGTGGGGGCGCTGGGCTACACCTTC
CASSTESVGALGYTF
>.|TRBV3-1/TRBV3-2|.|TRBJ1-2
TGTGCCAGCAGCCAAGAACCCTCCCGCGGTGGCTACACCTTC
CASSQEPSRGGYTF
>.|TRBV7-2|.|TRBJ1-2
TGTGCCAGCAGCTTAGAGGGGGGGGACACACGACGGAACTATGGCTACACCTTC
CASSLEGGDTRRNYGYTF
>.|TRBV11-2|TRBD2|TRBJ2-7
TGTGCCAGCAGCGGGGGGATAGGACTAGCGGGAGGGGTCGGCGACGAGCAGTACTTC
CASSGGIGLAGGVGDEQYF
>.|TRBV9|TRBD2|TRBJ2-1
TGTGCCAGCAGCGGGACTAGCCCTGTCAAGGAGCAGTTCTTC
CASSGTSPVKEQFF
>.|TRBV28|TRBD1|TRBJ2-7
TGTGCCACGCAAACAGGGGGAGCGGGCGAGCAGTACTTC
CATQTGGAGEQYF
>.|TRBV28|.|TRBJ1-3
TGTGCCAGCTCCTCCACGGGACTGATTATTTTAAACACCATATATTTT
CASSSTGLIILNTIYF
>.|TRBV3-1/TRBV3-2|TRBD2|TRBJ2-5
TGTGCCAGCCGGGGACTAGCGGGAGTAGTGGAGACCCAGTACTTC
CASRGLAGVVETQYF
>once|TRBV5-4|TRBD2|TRBJ2-1
TGTGCCAGCAGCCAGGCGGGGGGAGGAAACTACAATGAGCAGTTCTTC
CASSQAGGGNYNEQFF
>.|TRBV4-2|.|TRBJ1-3
TGTGCCAGCAGCAACCGACAGGCGCCCACCTCTGGAAACACCATATATTTT
CASSNRQAPTSGNTIYF
>.|TRBV12-3/TRBV12-4|.|TRBJ1-1
TGTGCCAGCAGGCAGGGAAGCCGGACTGAAGCTTTCTTT
CASRQGSRTEAFF
>.|TRBV20-1|.|TRBJ1-1
TGCAGTGCTAGTGTGGGGGGGAGGACTGAAGCTTTCTTT
CSASVGGRTEAFF
>.|TRBV10-3|.|TRBJ1-1
TGTGCCACTTCGACAGTAGTGAACACTGAAGCTTTCTTT
CATSTVVNTEAFF